The rows below give T cell receptor beta chains drawn from one sample of a study of shared clonotypes between healthy human individuals. TCRdb keeps only in-frame clones here, not all; method: immunoSEQ multiplex PCR. The sample consists of roughly 500,000 clones, 70% to 80% of them appearing once. Sequencing input: PBMCs. The receptors stem from a woman in her 40s in good health. Some clones in this sample may be carry-over from other donors' samples. Each CDR3 is given with its conserved first and last residue. A D gene is named only where the DNA matches it firmly. Rows give clone size only sometimes, using once, few, many, or a class for an expanded clone.

d_gene	abundance	v_gene	j_gene	CDR3nt	CDR3aa
-	-	TRBV7-9	TRBJ2-5	TGTGCCAGCAGCTTACAAGAGACCCAGTACTTC	CASSLQETQYF
TRBD1	few	TRBV11-2	TRBJ1-2	TGTGCCAGCAGCTTAGTTTGGGACAGTCGTTATGGCTACACCTTC	CASSLVWDSRYGYTF
TRBD2	once	TRBV19	TRBJ2-7	TGTGCCAGTAGTAAAACCCTACCCACTAGCGTCTCCTACGAGCAGTACTTC	CASSKTLPTSVSYEQYF
-	-	TRBV5-4	TRBJ1-2	TGTGCCAGCAGCTTGGTTACAGGAGGTAATGGCTACACCTTC	CASSLVTGGNGYTF
TRBD1	-	TRBV5-4	TRBJ2-5	TGTGCCAGCAGTTCCCAACAGGGGGATGGGGAGACCCAGTACTTC	CASSSQQGDGETQYF
-	once	TRBV19	TRBJ1-1	TGTGCCAGTAGTATAACAGGGCTCACTGAAGCTTTCTTT	CASSITGLTEAFF
TRBD2	-	TRBV28	TRBJ2-5	TGTGCCAGCAAACTACTAGCGGGAGGGCCAGGGACCCAGTACTTC	CASKLLAGGPGTQYF
-	-	TRBV7-8	TRBJ2-1	TGTGCCAGCAGCTTTAGGCTTAGCTCCTACAATGAGCAGTTCTTC	CASSFRLSSYNEQFF
TRBD1	once	TRBV5-1	TRBJ2-3	TGCGCCAGCAGCATAACGGGACAGGGGAGGGCAGATACGCAGTATTTT	CASSITGQGRADTQYF
-	once	TRBV28	TRBJ1-1	TGTGCCAGCAGTTTGGTGGGGACCACTGAAGCTTTCTTT	CASSLVGTTEAFF
-	-	TRBV10-3	TRBJ1-5	TGTGCCATCAGTGAGGGCGGGAAAGGTGTCCAGCATTTT	CAISEGGKGVQHF
TRBD1	few	TRBV28	TRBJ1-2	TGTGCCAGCAGCCGACAGGGGATAGGCTACACCTTC	CASSRQGIGYTF
TRBD2	-	TRBV27	TRBJ2-1	TGTGCCAGCAGTCGACTAGCGGGAGGGAACAATGAGCAGTTCTTC	CASSRLAGGNNEQFF
-	once	TRBV15	TRBJ1-2	TGTGCCACCAGCAGGAAGAGGGGCTATGGCTACACCTTC	CATSRKRGYGYTF
-	-	TRBV5-1	TRBJ2-5	TGCGCCAGCAGCTTAGGTAGCAACCAAGAGACCCAGTACTTC	CASSLGSNQETQYF
-	-	TRBV10-2	TRBJ2-6	TGCGCCAGCAGTGGACTGAACACTTCTCAAAGTCGGGCCAACGTCCTGACTTTC	CASSGLNTSQSRANVLTF
TRBD1	once	TRBV7-2	TRBJ2-2	TGTGCCAACAGGGGTCTAAACACCGGGGAGCTGTTTTTT	CANRGLNTGELFF
-	-	TRBV4-1	TRBJ2-6	TGCGCCAGCAGCCCCGGAAACTCTGGGGCCAACGTCCTGACTTTC	CASSPGNSGANVLTF
-	-	TRBV9	TRBJ1-3	TGTGCCAGCAGCGTAGATCCAGGGGCCTTCTCTGGAAACACCATATATTTT	CASSVDPGAFSGNTIYF
TRBD2	-	TRBV28	TRBJ2-7	TGTGCCAGCAGACCCGAGGGCGCGGGGGGCGAGCAGTACTTC	CASRPEGAGGEQYF
TRBD1	-	TRBV2	TRBJ1-1	TGTGCCAGCAGGGGACAGCCATACCCTAAACCTGAAGCTTTCTTT	CASRGQPYPKPEAFF
-	-	TRBV5-1	TRBJ2-2	TGCGCCAGCAGCTTTGAGACAGGCGACACCGGGGAGCTGTTTTTT	CASSFETGDTGELFF
-	-	TRBV30	TRBJ1-1	TGTGCCTGGGGCCTCGGGAACACTGAAGCTTTCTTT	CAWGLGNTEAFF
TRBD2	-	TRBV4-2	TRBJ2-3	TGTGCCAGCAGCTCTGGGACTAGCGGGACTCTTAGCACAGATACGCAGTATTTT	CASSSGTSGTLSTDTQYF